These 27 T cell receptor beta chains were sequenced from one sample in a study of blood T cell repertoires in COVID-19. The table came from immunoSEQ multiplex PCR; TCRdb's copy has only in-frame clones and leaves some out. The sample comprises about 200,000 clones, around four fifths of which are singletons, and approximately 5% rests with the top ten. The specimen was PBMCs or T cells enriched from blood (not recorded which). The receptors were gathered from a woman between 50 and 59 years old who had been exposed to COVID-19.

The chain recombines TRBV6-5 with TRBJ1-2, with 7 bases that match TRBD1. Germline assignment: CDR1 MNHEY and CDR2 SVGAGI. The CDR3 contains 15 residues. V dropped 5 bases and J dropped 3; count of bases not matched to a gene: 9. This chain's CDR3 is CASSRQGAGDYGYTF. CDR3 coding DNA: TGTGCCAGCAGTCGACAGGGAGCGGGTGACTATGGCTACACCTTC.

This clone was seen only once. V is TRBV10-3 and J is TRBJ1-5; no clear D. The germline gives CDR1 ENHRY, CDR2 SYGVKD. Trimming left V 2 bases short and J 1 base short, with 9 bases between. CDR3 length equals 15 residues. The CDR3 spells CAISEDSNSNQPQHF. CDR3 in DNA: TGTGCCATCAGTGAGGACTCGAACAGCAATCAGCCCCAGCATTTT.

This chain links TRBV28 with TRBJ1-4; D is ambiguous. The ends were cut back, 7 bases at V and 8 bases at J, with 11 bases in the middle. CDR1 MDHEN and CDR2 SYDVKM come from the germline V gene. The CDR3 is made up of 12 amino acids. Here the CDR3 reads CASMRDREKLFF. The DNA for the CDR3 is TGTGCCAGCATGAGGGATAGGGAAAAACTGTTTTTT.

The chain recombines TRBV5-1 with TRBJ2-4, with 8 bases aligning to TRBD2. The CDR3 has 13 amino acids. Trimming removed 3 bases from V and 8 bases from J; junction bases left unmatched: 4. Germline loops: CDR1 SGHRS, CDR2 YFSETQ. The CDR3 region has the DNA TGCGCCAGCAGCTCCGGGGGGGCGGACATTCAGTACTTC. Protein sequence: CASSSGGADIQYF.

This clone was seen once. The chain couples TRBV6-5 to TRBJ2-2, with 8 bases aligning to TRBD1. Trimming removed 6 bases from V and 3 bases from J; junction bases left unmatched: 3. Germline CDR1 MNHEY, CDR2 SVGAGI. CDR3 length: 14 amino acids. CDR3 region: CASRATGDTGELFF. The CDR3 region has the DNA TGTGCCAGCAGGGCGACAGGGGACACCGGGGAGCTGTTTTTT.

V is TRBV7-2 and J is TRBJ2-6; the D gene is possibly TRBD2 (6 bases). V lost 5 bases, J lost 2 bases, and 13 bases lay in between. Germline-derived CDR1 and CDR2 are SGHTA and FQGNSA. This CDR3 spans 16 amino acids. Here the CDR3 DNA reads TGTGCCAGCAGCCCCCAGGGACTCGCTGGGGCCAACGTCCTGACTTTC. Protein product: CASSPQGLAGANVLTF.

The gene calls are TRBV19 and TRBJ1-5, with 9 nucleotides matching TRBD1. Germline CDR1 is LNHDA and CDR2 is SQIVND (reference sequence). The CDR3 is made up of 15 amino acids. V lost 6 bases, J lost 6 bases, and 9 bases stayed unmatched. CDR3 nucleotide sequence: TGTGCCAGTAGAGTCGGACAGGGGCTAGGTCAGCCCCAGCATTTT. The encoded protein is CASRVGQGLGQPQHF.

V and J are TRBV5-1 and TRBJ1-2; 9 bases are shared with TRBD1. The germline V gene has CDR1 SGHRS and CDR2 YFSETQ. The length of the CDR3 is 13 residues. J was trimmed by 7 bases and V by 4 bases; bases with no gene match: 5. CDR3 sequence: CASSETGQGGYTF. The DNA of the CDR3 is TGCGCCAGCAGCGAAACGGGACAGGGTGGCTACACCTTC.

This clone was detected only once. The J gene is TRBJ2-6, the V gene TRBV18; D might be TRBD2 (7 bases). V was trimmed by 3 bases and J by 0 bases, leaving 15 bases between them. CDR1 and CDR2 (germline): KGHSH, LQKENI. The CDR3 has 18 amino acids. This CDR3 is CASSPRWGGDSGANVLTF. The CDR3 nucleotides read TGTGCCAGCTCACCGAGGTGGGGGGGCGACTCTGGGGCCAACGTCCTGACTTTC.

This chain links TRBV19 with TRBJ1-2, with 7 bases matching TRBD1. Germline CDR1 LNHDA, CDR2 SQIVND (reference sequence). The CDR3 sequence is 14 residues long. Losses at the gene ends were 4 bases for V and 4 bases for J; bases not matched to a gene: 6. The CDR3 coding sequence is TGTGCCAGTAGTAGGGACAGCCGCTCCTATGGCTACACCTTC. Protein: CASSRDSRSYGYTF.

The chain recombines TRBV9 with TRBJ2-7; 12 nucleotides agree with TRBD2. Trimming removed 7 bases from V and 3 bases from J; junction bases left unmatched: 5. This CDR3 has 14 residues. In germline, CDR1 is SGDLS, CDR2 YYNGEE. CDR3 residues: CASSQTSGGYEQYF. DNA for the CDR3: TGTGCCAGCTCCCAGACTAGCGGGGGCTACGAGCAGTACTTC.

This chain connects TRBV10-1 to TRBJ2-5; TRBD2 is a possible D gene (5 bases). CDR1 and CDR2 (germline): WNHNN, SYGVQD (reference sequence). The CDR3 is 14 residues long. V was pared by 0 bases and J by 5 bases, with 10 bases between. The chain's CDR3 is CASSESGRRETQYF. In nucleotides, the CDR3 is TGCGCCAGCAGTGAGTCAGGCCGGAGGGAGACCCAGTACTTC.

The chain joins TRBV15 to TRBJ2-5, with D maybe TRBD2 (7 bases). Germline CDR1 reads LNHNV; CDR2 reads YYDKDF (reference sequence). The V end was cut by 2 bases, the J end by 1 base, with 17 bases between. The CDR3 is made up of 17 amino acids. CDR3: CATSRFYPRGAQETQYF. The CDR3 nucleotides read TGTGCCACCAGCAGATTCTATCCCCGGGGGGCCCAAGAGACCCAGTACTTC.

The CDR3 spells CAWMPGAVANYGYTF. As DNA, the CDR3 is TGTGCCTGGATGCCAGGGGCCGTAGCTAACTATGGCTACACCTTC. The chain couples TRBV30 to TRBJ1-2; D is perhaps TRBD1 (6 bases). Deletions cut 4 bases from V and 0 bases from J, with 15 bases between. The CDR3 is 15 amino acids. Germline V lookup: CDR1 GTSNPN, CDR2 SVGIG (reference sequence).

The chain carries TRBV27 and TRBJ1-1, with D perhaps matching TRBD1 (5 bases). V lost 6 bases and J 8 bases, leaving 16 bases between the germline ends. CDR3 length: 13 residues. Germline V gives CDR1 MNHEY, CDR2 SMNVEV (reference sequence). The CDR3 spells CASSLGRGKEAFF. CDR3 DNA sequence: TGTGCCAGCAGCCTAGGGAGGGGAAAAGAAGCTTTCTTT.

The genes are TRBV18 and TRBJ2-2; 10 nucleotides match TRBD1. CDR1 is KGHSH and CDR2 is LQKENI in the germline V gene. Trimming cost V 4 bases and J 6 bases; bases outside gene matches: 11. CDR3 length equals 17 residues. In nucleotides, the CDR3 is TGTGCCAGCTCACGAGGCGTCGGGACAGGGGCCTCCGGGGAGCTGTTTTTT. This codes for CASSRGVGTGASGELFF. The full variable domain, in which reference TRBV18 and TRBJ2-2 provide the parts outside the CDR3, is NAGVMQNPRHLVRRRGQEARLRCSPMKGHSHVYWYRQLPEEGLKFMVYLQKENIIDESGMPKERFSAEFPKEGPSILRIQQVVRGDSAAYFCASSRGVGTGASGELFFGEGSRLTVL.

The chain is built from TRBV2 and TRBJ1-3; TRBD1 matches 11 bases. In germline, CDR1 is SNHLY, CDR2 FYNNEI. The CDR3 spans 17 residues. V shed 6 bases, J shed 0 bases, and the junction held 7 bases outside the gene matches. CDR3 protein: CASRGGTGGLSGNTIYF. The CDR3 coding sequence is TGTGCCAGCAGGGGCGGGACAGGGGGTCTCTCTGGAAACACCATATATTTT. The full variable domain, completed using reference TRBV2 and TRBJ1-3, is EPEVTQTPSHQVTQMGQEVILRCVPISNHLYFYWYRQILGQKVEFLVSFYNNEISEKSEIFDDQFSVERPDGSNFTLKIRSTKLEDSAMYFCASRGGTGGLSGNTIYFGEGSWLTVV.

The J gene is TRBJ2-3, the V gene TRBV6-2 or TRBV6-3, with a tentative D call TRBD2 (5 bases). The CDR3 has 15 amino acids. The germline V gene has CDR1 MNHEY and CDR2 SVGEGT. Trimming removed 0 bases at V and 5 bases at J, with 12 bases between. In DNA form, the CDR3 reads TGTGCCAGCAGTTACTCGAACCTAGGGAGAGATACGCAGTATTTT. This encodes CASSYSNLGRDTQYF.

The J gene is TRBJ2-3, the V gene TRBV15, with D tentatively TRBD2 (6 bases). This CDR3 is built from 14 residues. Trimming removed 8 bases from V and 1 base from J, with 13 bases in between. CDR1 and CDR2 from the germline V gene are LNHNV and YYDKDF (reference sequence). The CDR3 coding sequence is TGTGCCACCTGCCCAGCGGGCCGCACAGATACGCAGTATTTT. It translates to CATCPAGRTDTQYF.

CDR3 loop: CASSAGGDTEAFF. The CDR3 DNA sequence: TGTGCCAGCAGCGCGGGGGGGGACACTGAAGCTTTCTTT. The genes are TRBV21-1 and TRBJ1-1. TRBV21-1 is tagged as a pseudogene. This CDR3 region has 13 residues.

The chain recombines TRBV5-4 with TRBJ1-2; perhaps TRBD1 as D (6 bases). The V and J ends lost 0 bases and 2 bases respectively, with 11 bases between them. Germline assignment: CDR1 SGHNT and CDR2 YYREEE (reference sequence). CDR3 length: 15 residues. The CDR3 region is CASSLGADRNYGYTF. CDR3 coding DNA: TGTGCCAGCAGCTTGGGGGCGGACAGAAACTATGGCTACACCTTC.

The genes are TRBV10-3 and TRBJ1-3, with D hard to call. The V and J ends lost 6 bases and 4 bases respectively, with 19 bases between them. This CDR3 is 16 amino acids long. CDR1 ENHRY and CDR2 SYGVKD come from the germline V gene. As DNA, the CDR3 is TGTGCCATCAGAACCTCGAGTGGGCCCTCCGGAAACACCATATATTTT. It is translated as CAIRTSSGPSGNTIYF.

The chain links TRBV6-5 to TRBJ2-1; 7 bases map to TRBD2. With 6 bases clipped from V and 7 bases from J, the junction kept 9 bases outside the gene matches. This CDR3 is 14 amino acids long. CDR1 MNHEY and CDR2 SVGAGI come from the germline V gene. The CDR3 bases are TGTGCCAGCAGGCGGGAGCCCCCACAAAATGAGCAGTTCTTC. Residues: CASRREPPQNEQFF.

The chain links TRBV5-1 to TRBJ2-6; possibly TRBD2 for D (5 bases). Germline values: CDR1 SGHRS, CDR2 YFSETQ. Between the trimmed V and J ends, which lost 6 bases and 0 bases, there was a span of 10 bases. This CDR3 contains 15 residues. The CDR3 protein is CASTQGGSGANVLTF. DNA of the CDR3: TGCGCCAGCACCCAAGGAGGCTCTGGGGCCAACGTCCTGACTTTC.

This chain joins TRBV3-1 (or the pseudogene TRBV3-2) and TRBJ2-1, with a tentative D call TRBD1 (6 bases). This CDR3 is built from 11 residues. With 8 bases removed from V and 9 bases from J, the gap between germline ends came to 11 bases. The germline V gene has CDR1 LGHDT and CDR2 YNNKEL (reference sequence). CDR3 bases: TGTGCCAGCCAACAGGGCGGTGAGCAGTTCTTC. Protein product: CASQQGGEQFF.

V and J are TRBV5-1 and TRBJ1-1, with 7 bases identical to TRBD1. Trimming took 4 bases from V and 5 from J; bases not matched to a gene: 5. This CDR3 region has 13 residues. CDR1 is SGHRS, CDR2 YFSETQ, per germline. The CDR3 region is CASSLGQRTEAFF. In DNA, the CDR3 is TGCGCCAGCAGCCTGGGACAGCGAACTGAAGCTTTCTTT.

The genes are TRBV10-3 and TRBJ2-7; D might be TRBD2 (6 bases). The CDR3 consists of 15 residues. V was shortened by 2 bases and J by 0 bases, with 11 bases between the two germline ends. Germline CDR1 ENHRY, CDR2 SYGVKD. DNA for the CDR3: TGTGCCATCAGTGAGCAGGGCGGGACCTCCTACGAGCAGTACTTC. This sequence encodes CAISEQGGTSYEQYF.